The text below deals with one T cell receptor beta chain. Antigen: not known. Possible read error: a much larger clone is one base away. The data derive from a study of glioma-infiltrating T cells. Study context: Presurgical dexamethasone in glioma patients lasted six or fewer days. Whole-study results and caveats: CDR3 overlap between tissue and blood was very small. Above-expected tissue-blood divergence occurred in all gliomas, most in low-grade ones. Signature shared blood CDR3 motifs were enriched in low-divergence and depleted in high-divergence patients.

The CDR3 covers 13 residues. The germline V gene has CDR1 SGHTA and CDR2 FQGTGA. Amplification of TCR alpha and beta CDR3 regions from RNA used iRepertoire nested multiplex PCR. Using its own MiXCR run on the multiplex PCR reads, TCRdb lists one record per CDR3 protein. Of more than 350,000 distinct CDR3 sequences in the sample, about two fifths are singletons; the top ten hold about 12%. This sequence joins TRBV7-3 and TRBJ2-1, with no clear D. The clonotype comes from a human donor with low-grade glioma or glioblastoma, undergoing nonglioma brain surgery, or in good health (not recorded which). Material for sequencing was glioma tissue, nonneoplastic brain tissue, or PBMCs (not recorded which). CDR3 sequence: CASSPHHPYEKFF. The CDR3 DNA follows: TGTGCCAGCAGCCCCCACCACCCGTATGAGAAGTTCTTC.